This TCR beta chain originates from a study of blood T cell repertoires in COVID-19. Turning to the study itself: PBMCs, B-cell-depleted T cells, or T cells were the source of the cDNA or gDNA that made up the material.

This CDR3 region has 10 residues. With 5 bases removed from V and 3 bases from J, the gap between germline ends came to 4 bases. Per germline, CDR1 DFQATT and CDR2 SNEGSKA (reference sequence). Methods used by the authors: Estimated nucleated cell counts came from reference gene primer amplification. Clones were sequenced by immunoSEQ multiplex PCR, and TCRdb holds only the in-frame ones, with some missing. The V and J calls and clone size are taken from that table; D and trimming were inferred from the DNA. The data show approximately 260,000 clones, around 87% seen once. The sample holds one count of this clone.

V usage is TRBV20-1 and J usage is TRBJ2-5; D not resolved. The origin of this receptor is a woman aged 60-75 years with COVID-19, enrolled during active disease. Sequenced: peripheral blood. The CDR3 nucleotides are TGCAGTGCTGCGAAAGAGACCCAGTACTTC. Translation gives CSAAKETQYF.